A selection of T cell receptor beta chains follows, all from one sample in a study of early T cells in non-severe SARS-CoV-2 infection. TCRdb itself ran the 5' RACE reads through MiXCR, one entry per CDR3 protein. Of fewer than 65,000 distinct CDR3 sequences in the sample, under 9% were seen once. The sample in question was whole blood, obtained at baseline. The receptors come from an adult who was a healthcare worker with PCR-confirmed SARS-CoV-2 infection or an uninfected control (not recorded which). CDR3s include the opening cysteine and the closing phenylalanine or tryptophan. D genes are given only for firm matches. Clone size, where shown, is once, few, many, or a class for clones that have expanded.

TRBJ2-1,18,TRBD2,TRBV20-1,NA,TGCAGTGCTAGAGCCCCAGGGGCTTGGCTAGCGGGCGTTAATGAGCAGTTCTTC,CSARAPGAWLAGVNEQFF
TRBJ2-7,15,NA,TRBV5-1,few,TGCGCCAGCAGCTTGGAGCTAGGTTACTCCTACGAGCAGTACTTC,CASSLELGYSYEQYF
TRBJ1-1,17,TRBD1,TRBV13,few,TGTGCCAGCAGCTTAGTGGGGGGCCTGACAGGGAAGGCTGAAGCTTTCTTT,CASSLVGGLTGKAEAFF
TRBJ1-1,15,NA,TRBV28,many,TGTGCCAGCAGTTTTATCCAGATTGCACCCACTGAAGCTTTCTTT,CASSFIQIAPTEAFF
TRBJ1-2,14,NA,TRBV5-1,few,TGCGCCAGCAGCTATGGAAATCCGGGAAATGGCTACACCTTC,CASSYGNPGNGYTF
TRBJ1-2,12,NA,TRBV5-1,NA,TGCGCCAGCAACCCCAACAAGATTGGCTACACCTTC,CASNPNKIGYTF
TRBJ2-3,17,NA,TRBV11-3,few,TGTGCCAGCAGCTTTAGTCTCTTAGGACCGCAGACAGATACGCAGTATTTT,CASSFSLLGPQTDTQYF
TRBJ2-3,12,NA,TRBV20-1,NA,TGCAGTGCTAGCCAGGGTCCAGATACGCAGTATTTT,CSASQGPDTQYF
TRBJ2-1,15,TRBD2,TRBV10-3,NA,TGTGCCATCAGTCGTAGCGGGAGGTCCTACAATGAGCAGTTCTTC,CAISRSGRSYNEQFF
TRBJ1-1,16,TRBD1,TRBV6-1,few,TGTGCCAGCAGTGAAGGGACAGGGGGCAGGGGCACTGAAGCTTTCTTT,CASSEGTGGRGTEAFF
TRBJ1-2,13,NA,TRBV18,NA,TGTGCCAGCTCACAACAGGATAACTATGGCTACACCTTC,CASSQQDNYGYTF